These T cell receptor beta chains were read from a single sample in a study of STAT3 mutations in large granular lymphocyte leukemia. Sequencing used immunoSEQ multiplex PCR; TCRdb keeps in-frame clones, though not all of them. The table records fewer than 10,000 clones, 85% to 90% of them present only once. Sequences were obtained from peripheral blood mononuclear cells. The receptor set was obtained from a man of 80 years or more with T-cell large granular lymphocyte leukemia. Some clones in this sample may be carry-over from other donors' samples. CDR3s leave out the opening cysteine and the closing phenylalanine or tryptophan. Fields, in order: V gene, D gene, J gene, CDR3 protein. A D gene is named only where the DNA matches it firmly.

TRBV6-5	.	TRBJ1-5	ATKQERGNQPQH
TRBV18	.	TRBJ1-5	ASSPSDSNQPQH
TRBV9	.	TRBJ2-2	ASSVWYSGELF
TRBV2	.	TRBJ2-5	ASSEHGGGGQETQY
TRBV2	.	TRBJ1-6	ASKIEGQRPPLH
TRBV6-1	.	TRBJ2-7	ASSEGDGEQY
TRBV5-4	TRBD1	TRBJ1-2	ASSGPLGQGRGYT
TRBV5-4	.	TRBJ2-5	ASSLAGRKETQY
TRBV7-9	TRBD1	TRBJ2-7	ASSPWRGDRAVY
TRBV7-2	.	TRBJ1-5	ASSLGEGKPQH
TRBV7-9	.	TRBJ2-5	ASSFWGLGLVETQY
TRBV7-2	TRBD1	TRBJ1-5	ASSMRQGSQPQH
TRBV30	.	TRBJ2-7	AWRGGLTYEQY
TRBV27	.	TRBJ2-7	ASSLGGGGEQY
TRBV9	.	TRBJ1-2	ASSARADYGYT
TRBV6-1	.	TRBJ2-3	AGGWVDTQY
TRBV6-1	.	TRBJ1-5	ASGARPIQPQH
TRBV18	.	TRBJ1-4	ASSPDGDWELF
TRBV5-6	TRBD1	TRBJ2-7	ASSPLVWDRGDEQY
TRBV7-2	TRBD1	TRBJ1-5	ATRDRDSHQPQH
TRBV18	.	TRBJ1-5	ASSGGGSQPQH
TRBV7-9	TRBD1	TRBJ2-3	ASSWGDRVGDTQY
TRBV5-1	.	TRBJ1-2	ASSQGGYGYT
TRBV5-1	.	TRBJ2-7	ASSRSGTSSSYEQY
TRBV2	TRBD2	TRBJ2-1	ASSGWREDEQF
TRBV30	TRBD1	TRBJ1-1	AWRGTGRAF
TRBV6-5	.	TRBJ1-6	ASSEQNSPLH
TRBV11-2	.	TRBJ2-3	ASSFSLMRDTQY